These 10 T cell receptor beta chains were all obtained from the same sample, sequenced in a study of T cells in localized non-small cell lung cancer. Data came from immunoSEQ multiplex PCR; TCRdb stores just in-frame clones and leaves some out. The sample carries roughly 25,000 clones, more than 85% recorded once. The material sequenced was peripheral blood, taken before any cancer treatment. The receptors come from a woman aged 40-70 years with stage I lung adenocarcinoma.

The chain is built from TRBV28 and TRBJ2-2; D unclear. The CDR3 has 15 residues. CDR1 MDHEN and CDR2 SYDVKM come from the germline V gene. V lost 4 bases, J lost 0 bases, and 9 bases lay in between. This CDR3 is CASSSAHPNTGELFF. CDR3 in DNA: TGTGCCAGCAGTTCCGCGCATCCGAACACCGGGGAGCTGTTTTTT.

This clone is a singleton in its sample. The chain combines TRBV28 with TRBJ2-1; 12 nucleotides align to TRBD2. V lost 6 bases and J lost 7; bases outside the gene matches: 7. Germline V gene sequence: CDR1 MDHEN, CDR2 SYDVKM. There are 15 residues in the CDR3. CDR3 sequence reads: CASRLLAGGVNEQFF. The CDR3, as DNA: TGTGCCAGCAGGTTACTAGCGGGAGGTGTTAATGAGCAGTTCTTC.

The chain recombines TRBV19 with TRBJ1-2; D perhaps matches TRBD1 (6 bases). The CDR3 runs 16 residues. The ends were cut back, 6 bases at V and 1 base at J, with 18 bases in the middle. CDR1 and CDR2 (germline): LNHDA, SQIVND (reference sequence). CDR3 protein: CASSQLYRANNYGYTF. In nucleotides, the CDR3 is TGTGCCAGTAGCCAGCTGTACAGGGCTAATAACTATGGCTACACCTTC.

The gene calls are TRBV5-5 and TRBJ2-3; possibly TRBD1 for D (6 bases). The germline V gene has CDR1 SGHKS and CDR2 YYEKEE (reference sequence). This CDR3 is built from 15 residues. V lost 2 bases, J lost 2 bases, and 12 bases lay in between. CDR3 DNA sequence: TGTGCCAGCAGCTTCACAGGGAATCCCACAGATACGCAGTATTTT. Translating gives CASSFTGNPTDTQYF.

The chain carries TRBV28 and TRBJ2-7; D might be TRBD1 (6 bases). The CDR3 covers 15 residues. The ends were cut back, 6 bases at V and 2 bases at J, with 17 bases in the middle. Germline loops: CDR1 MDHEN, CDR2 SYDVKM. DNA of the CDR3: TGTGCCAGCAGCCAACAGACAGGTGGGGCCTACGAGCAGTACTTC. As protein: CASSQQTGGAYEQYF.

This chain joins TRBV5-1 and TRBJ2-5, with D possibly matching TRBD2 (6 bases). With the DNA end fitting TRBJ2-7 better, the J assignment may be wrong. The CDR3 length is 14 residues. CDR1 and CDR2 (germline): SGHRS, YFSETQ. The CDR3 DNA reads as TGCGCCAGCAGTCCGGGACTCGGTAACTACGAGCAGTACTTC. Protein product: CASSPGLGNYEQYF.

This chain connects TRBV5-1 to TRBJ1-1; no clear D gene. This CDR3 region has 14 residues. Germline lookup yields CDR1 SGHRS and CDR2 YFSETQ. V was trimmed by 1 base and J by 2 bases, leaving 9 bases between them. The CDR3: CASSLYRTNTEAFF. CDR3 DNA sequence: TGCGCCAGCAGCTTGTACCGTACTAACACTGAAGCTTTCTTT.

V and J are TRBV7-9 and TRBJ2-5; 7 positions match TRBD1. The V gene end was trimmed by 6 bases and the J gene end by 5 bases; junction bases not matched to a gene: 6. Germline V gene data show CDR1 as SEHNR and CDR2 as FQNEAQ (reference sequence). There are 13 residues in the CDR3. The CDR3 region has the DNA TGTGCCAGCAGTCGAGGGGGCCTTGAGACCCAGTACTTC. Protein: CASSRGGLETQYF.

J is TRBJ1-1 and V is TRBV28; the D is unclear. In germline, CDR1 is MDHEN, CDR2 SYDVKM. The CDR3 consists of 11 residues. V lost 9 bases and J lost 3, with 8 bases in between. The CDR3 DNA sequence: TGTGCCAGTTACAATCACACTGAAGCTTTCTTT. Translation: CASYNHTEAFF.

DNA for the CDR3: TGTGCCAGCAGCTCCACCCCGGGACAGGGTGACGAGCAGTACTTC. Amino acid sequence: CASSSTPGQGDEQYF. The chain recombines TRBV7-6 with TRBJ2-7, with 9 nucleotides matching TRBD1. Germline trimming cut 4 bases from V and 5 bases from J; bases unmatched to any gene: 9. This CDR3 is built from 15 residues. The germline V gene encodes CDR1 SGHVS and CDR2 FNYEAQ.